This entry lists 9 T cell receptor beta chains sequenced from one sample in a study of identical twins. Via MiXCR, TCRdb re-called the 5' RACE reads, giving one row per CDR3 protein. The table records 250,000 to 350,000 distinct CDR3 sequences, about 8% of them present only once. The same sample was also used in a study of yellow fever vaccine responses in identical twins.

Sequenced sample: memory (CD45RO+) T cells sorted from blood. These receptors all stem from a woman aged 18-29 years in good health.

This clonotype was seen only a few times. The J gene is TRBJ1-5, the V gene TRBV6-2 or TRBV6-3; perhaps TRBD1 as D (6 bases). In germline, CDR1 is MNHEY, CDR2 SVGEGT. V was trimmed by 3 bases and J by 14 bases, leaving 14 bases between them. The CDR3 is 12 amino acids. The CDR3 sequence is CASSYGEGGEHF. In DNA form, the CDR3 reads TGTGCCAGCAGTTATGGGGAAGGGGGGGAGCATTTT.

This clonotype was observed at least ten times. The genes are TRBV5-1 and TRBJ1-2, with 7 bases that match TRBD1. With V trimmed by 4 bases and J by 7 bases, 10 bases remained unmatched. From germline, CDR1 is SGHRS and CDR2 YFSETQ. CDR3 length: 14 amino acids. DNA of the CDR3: TGCGCCAGCAGCACCCCGACAGGGCTCGGTGGCTACACCTTC. Its translation is CASSTPTGLGGYTF.

The chain recombines TRBV20-1 with TRBJ2-1; 8 bases align to TRBD2. Looked up from germline, CDR1 is DFQATT and CDR2 is SNEGSKA (reference sequence). The V gene end was trimmed by 0 bases and the J gene end by 1 base; junction bases not matched to a gene: 5. There are 16 residues in the CDR3. CDR3 coding DNA: TGCAGTGCTAGAGATGAGGCGGGGGGATCCTACAATGAGCAGTTCTTC. It translates to CSARDEAGGSYNEQFF.

V gene TRBV5-1 combines with J gene TRBJ1-1, with D possibly TRBD1 on 6 matching bases. Germline assignment: CDR1 SGHRS and CDR2 YFSETQ. V lost 4 bases, J lost 1 base, and 11 bases lay in between. The CDR3 has 14 amino acids. The CDR3 region has the DNA TGCGCCAGCAGCCTCCACAGGGCGAACACTGAAGCTTTCTTT. This encodes CASSLHRANTEAFF. The full variable domain, with the rest looked up from reference TRBV5-1 and TRBJ1-1, is KAGVTQTPRYLIKTRGQQVTLSCSPISGHRSVSWYQQTPGQGLQFLFEYFSETQRNKGNFPGRFSGRQFSNSRSEMNVSTLELGDSALYLCASSLHRANTEAFFGQGTRLTVV.

This clonotype was seen only a few times. The rearrangement uses TRBV29-1 and TRBJ2-5; 10 bases are shared with TRBD1. V gave up 6 bases and J gave up 5 bases; unmatched junction bases: 12. This CDR3 comprises 15 residues. CDR1 is SQVTM, CDR2 ANQGSEA, per germline. The DNA for the CDR3 is TGCAGCGTCGCCGGGACAGGGGATACCGGGGAGACCCAGTACTTC. Protein product: CSVAGTGDTGETQYF.

There are many counts of this clonotype. The chain couples TRBV24-1 to TRBJ2-4; D is possibly TRBD1 (6 bases). The CDR3 has 16 amino acids. V was shortened by 4 bases and J by 1 base, with 13 bases between the two germline ends. CDR1 KGHDR and CDR2 SFDVKD come from the germline V gene. CDR3 DNA sequence: TGTGCCACCAGTGACTCACAGGGTTGGGCCAAAAACATTCAGTACTTC. Protein product: CATSDSQGWAKNIQYF.

With regard to this clonotype: The germline gene is not matched at one end of the junction; a read error may be the cause. V usage is TRBV20-1 and J usage is TRBJ2-5; 14 bases align to TRBD2. CDR1 and CDR2 (germline): DFQATT, SNEGSKA (reference sequence). This CDR3 has 11 residues. The CDR3 is CSASTGLAGEF. The CDR3 DNA follows: TGCAGTGCTAGTACGGGACTAGCGGGAGAGTTC.

Ten or more counts support this clonotype. The CDR3 sequence is CAISEAGDSNQPQHF. The CDR3, as DNA: TGTGCCATCAGTGAGGCGGGAGATAGCAATCAGCCCCAGCATTTT. This rearrangement joins TRBV10-3 to TRBJ1-5; D not resolved. With 2 bases removed from V and 0 bases from J, the gap between germline ends came to 8 bases. Germline assignment: CDR1 ENHRY and CDR2 SYGVKD. The CDR3 totals 15 residues.

At least ten counts were recorded for this clonotype. The chain carries TRBV28 and TRBJ1-5; D gene ambiguous. The V gene's germline CDR1 is MDHEN and CDR2 SYDVKM. The CDR3 totals 15 residues. Trimming left V 3 bases short and J 4 bases short, with 13 bases between. CDR3 bases: TGTGCCAGCAGTTTCGCCGCAAATGGAAATCAGCCCCAGCATTTT. Translating gives CASSFAANGNQPQHF.